This TCR beta chain was recorded in a study of blood T cell repertoires in COVID-19 (dated by TCRdb to about 2020). Looking at the study overall: Collaborator samples came from the United States, Italy and Spain and covered acute and convalescent phases of COVID-19. The material from the prospective study consisted of cDNA or gDNA derived from T cells, B-cell-depleted T cells, or PBMCs. Deeply sampled blood TCRbeta repertoires from subjects exposed to, actively infected with, or recovered from COVID-19 were included in the dataset. The repertoires were made available in a free public database intended to serve as a resource for research on the immune response to SARS-CoV-2. Samples came from the ongoing ImmuneRACE study (first 160 participants) plus 1,254 subjects from 6 global collaborators. Nearly every sample came with metadata listing a de-identified subject ID, COVID-19 status, age in years and sex. HLA class I and class II types, where available, came from metadata supplied by the sample provider rather than from assay-based typing.

Each collaborating institution followed its own protocols to collect whole blood in K2EDTA tubes. For TCRbeta analysis, collaborator samples were shipped as frozen whole blood, as isolated PBMCs, or as DNA extracted from either sample type. Results the study describes overall, beyond this receptor: How much clinical and demographic metadata was included differed by source and by participant, and the metadata was provided uncurated.

Concerning this clone: The antigen this receptor binds is unknown. Base quality data are lacking; no much larger clone is found one base away.

TCRbeta CDR3 regions were amplified from genomic DNA by means of the immunoSEQ Assay, a bias-controlled multiplex PCR. The authors' pipeline ran thus. The number of nucleated cells in each sample was estimated from the amplification of reference gene primers within the assay. Sequence reads were collapsed and filtered to measure the absolute abundance of every unique TCRbeta CDR3 rearrangement. For each sample, productive Simpson clonality was calculated as the square root of Simpson's diversity index across productive rearrangements. TCRdb limited this immuneACCESS table to in-frame rearrangements with V and J called. A share of clones is missing; checked studies link under half to unresolved V genes, and the rest is unexplained. V and J calls and clone size are given by that table; D and trimming were obtained from the DNA. The table for this sample lists 200,000 or so clones; 70% to 85% of them were counted only once. Of the sample, 6.5% to 7% falls within the top ten clones.

Reading from cysteine to phenylalanine, the CDR3 counts 13 amino acids. CDR3 DNA only is kept here, 39 bases in frame from base 1. As encoded in the germline V gene, CDR1 is SGDLS while CDR2 is YYNGEE. Between the V and J ends, shortened by 3 bases and 3 bases respectively, the junction contains 8 bases. Sequencing input: peripheral blood. The V and J genes are TRBV9 and TRBJ2-3, with no reliable assignment of the D segment. The receptor comes from a human donor with acute or convalescent COVID-19. The donor label of this sample is uncertain. CDR3 protein: CASSEHPTDTQYF. In nucleotide form, the sequence is TGTGCCAGCAGCGAACACCCGACAGATACGCAGTATTTT.